The 5 T cell receptor beta chains presented below share a single source sample, sequenced in a study of human T cells and chemical hapten exposure. Described time point: pre-sensitization, week 0. As for treatment: therapeutic diphenylcyclopropenone sensitization with weekly scalp DPC. Each CDR3 protein gets one entry after TCRdb re-called the RACE reads with MiXCR. Of 250,000 to 300,000 distinct CDR3 sequences listed, approximately 7.5% are singletons. Sequences were derived from whole blood, sampled in connection with sensitization to the hapten diphenylcyclopropenone (DPC). The origin of the receptors is a man aged 18 to 29 with alopecia areata. Some clones in this sample may be carry-over from other donors' samples.

This clonotype was detected ten times or more. V is TRBV5-1 and J is TRBJ2-2; TRBD1 is a possible D gene (6 bases). V shed 4 bases and J shed 3 bases, with 10 bases lying between them. The germline CDR1 and CDR2 sequences are SGHRS and YFSETQ. The CDR3 contains 14 residues. Written as DNA, the CDR3 is TGCGCCAGCAGCGCGGACAGTTACACCGGGGAGCTGTTTTTT. Encoded protein: CASSADSYTGELFF.

This clonotype has a handful of counts. This chain connects TRBV6-2 or TRBV6-3 to TRBJ2-5, with 9 nucleotides matching TRBD2. CDR1 and CDR2 from the germline V gene are MNHEY and SVGEGT. This CDR3 has 16 amino acids. V shed 0 bases and J 5 bases; nucleotides not matched to a gene: 7. CDR3: CASSYSQRGERETQYF. As DNA, the CDR3 is TGTGCCAGCAGTTACTCGCAGCGGGGGGAACGGGAGACCCAGTACTTC.

This clonotype was observed a handful of times. V gene TRBV28 combines with J gene TRBJ1-5; D is possibly TRBD1 (6 bases). Germline values: CDR1 MDHEN, CDR2 SYDVKM. The CDR3 has 13 residues. Between the trimmed V and J ends, which lost 6 bases and 7 bases, there was a span of 13 bases. The CDR3 loop reads CASRGGGHQPQHF. CDR3 nucleotides: TGTGCCAGCAGGGGCGGGGGCCACCAGCCCCAGCATTTT.

This clonotype has only a few counts. The V call is TRBV27, the J call TRBJ1-1; D ambiguous. V was pared by 7 bases and J by 0 bases, with 9 bases between. The CDR3 runs 13 residues. The germline gives CDR1 MNHEY, CDR2 SMNVEV (reference sequence). CDR3 coding DNA: TGTGCCAGCAAGTTCGTACTGAACACTGAAGCTTTCTTT. It specifies CASKFVLNTEAFF.

V usage is TRBV11-2 and J usage is TRBJ2-3; no firm D call. The CDR3 has 16 residues. Per germline, CDR1 SGHAT and CDR2 FQNNGV. Trimming pared 6 bases from V and 3 bases from J, leaving 19 bases between. The CDR3 spells CASRFPAGLGTDTQYF. Here the CDR3 DNA reads TGTGCCAGCAGGTTCCCCGCCGGGTTAGGGACAGATACGCAGTATTTT.